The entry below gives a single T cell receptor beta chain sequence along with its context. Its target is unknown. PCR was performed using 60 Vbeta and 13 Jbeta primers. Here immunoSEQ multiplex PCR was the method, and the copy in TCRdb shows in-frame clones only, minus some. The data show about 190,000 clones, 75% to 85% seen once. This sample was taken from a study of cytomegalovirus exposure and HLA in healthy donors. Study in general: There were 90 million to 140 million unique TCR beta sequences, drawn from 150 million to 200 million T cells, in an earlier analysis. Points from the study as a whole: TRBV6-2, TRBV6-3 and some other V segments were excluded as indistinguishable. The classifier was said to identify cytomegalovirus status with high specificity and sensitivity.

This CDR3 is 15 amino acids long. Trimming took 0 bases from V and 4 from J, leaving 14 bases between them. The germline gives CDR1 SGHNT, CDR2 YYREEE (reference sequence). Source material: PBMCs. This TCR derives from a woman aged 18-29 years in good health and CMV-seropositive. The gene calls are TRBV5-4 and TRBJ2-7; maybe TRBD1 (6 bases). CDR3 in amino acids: CASSLGAGAQYEQYF. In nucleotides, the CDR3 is TGTGCCAGCAGCTTGGGGGCAGGGGCCCAATACGAGCAGTACTTC.